The 5 T cell receptor beta chains presented below share a single source sample, sequenced in a study of blood T cell repertoires in COVID-19 (TCRdb year 2020). The library came from the immunoSEQ multiplex PCR assay. TCRdb obtained this table from immuneACCESS and retained in-frame rearrangements with V and J assigned. These tables miss some clones; where compared with another copy, unresolved V genes account for less than half of the shortfall, and the remainder is unexplained. The sample records around 41,000 clones, 70% to 90% of which are singletons. In total, the top ten clones hold roughly 13% of the sample. The material sequenced was peripheral blood. These receptor sequences come from a human donor in a cohort sampled during active COVID-19.

This chain connects TRBV9 to TRBJ2-7, with TRBD2 matching over 12 bases. The CDR3 extends over 15 amino acids. V trimming: 0 bases; J trimming: 4 bases; junction bases outside the gene matches: 2. Germline values: CDR1 SGDLS, CDR2 YYNGEE. CDR3 region: CASSVASGGEYEQYF. For the CDR3, the DNA is TGTGCCAGCAGCGTAGCTAGCGGGGGGGAATACGAGCAGTACTTC.

The chain recombines TRBV7-2 with TRBJ2-3; tentatively, D is TRBD2 (5 bases). The CDR3 has 15 amino acids. V lost 6 bases to trimming and J lost 0 bases, with 13 bases between them. Germline-derived CDR1 and CDR2 are SGHTA and FQGNSA. The CDR3 DNA sequence: TGTGCCAGCAGGCCTAGCACCACTAGCACAGATACGCAGTATTTT. This sequence encodes CASRPSTTSTDTQYF.

The chain is built from TRBV19 and TRBJ1-4; tentative D call: TRBD1 (5 bases). Germline V gene lookup returns CDR1 LNHDA and CDR2 SQIVND (reference sequence). This CDR3 spans 14 amino acids. V was shortened by 5 bases and J by 7 bases, with 14 bases between the two germline ends. CDR3 sequence reads: CASSLQVRGEKLFF. DNA for the CDR3: TGTGCCAGTAGTTTACAGGTCCGTGGTGAAAAACTGTTTTTT.

The chain links TRBV14 to TRBJ2-1; D might be TRBD2 (6 bases). Germline V lookup: CDR1 SGHDN, CDR2 FVKESK. This CDR3 region has 13 residues. Trimming shortened V by 1 base and J by 9 bases, and 10 bases separated the two germline ends. This CDR3 reads CASSQVVRGEQFF. The CDR3 DNA is TGTGCCAGCAGCCAAGTGGTGCGGGGTGAGCAGTTCTTC.

This clone is labeled as medium-sized. This sequence joins TRBV3-1 (or the pseudogene TRBV3-2) and TRBJ1-6; D might be TRBD1 (5 bases). V lost 2 bases and J lost 10, with 12 bases in between. The germline gives CDR1 LGHDT, CDR2 YNNKEL (reference sequence). CDR3 length: 14 residues. The CDR3 DNA sequence: TGTGCCAGCAGCCAACAGGGAAGAGGATCACCCCTCCACTTT. As protein: CASSQQGRGSPLHF.